What follows are 26 T cell receptor beta chains derived from one specimen sequenced in a study of blood T cell repertoires in COVID-19. TCRdb keeps only in-frame clones here, not all; method: immunoSEQ multiplex PCR. The data contain about 49,000 clones, approximately 85% of them seen just once; the ten biggest clones take up 13% to 15%. Sequences were obtained from peripheral blood. Receptors originate from a human donor in a cohort sampled during active COVID-19.

This rearrangement joins TRBV28 to TRBJ2-7, with TRBD2 identical over 9 bases. This CDR3 has 15 residues. The junction had 12 bases not matched to a gene; V was cut back by 5 bases and J by 7 bases. Germline values: CDR1 MDHEN, CDR2 SYDVKM. In DNA, the CDR3 is TGTGCCAGCAGTACCGCGGGAGGGCCTACGGAGGAGCAGTACTTC. It is translated as CASSTAGGPTEEQYF.

This clone was counted a few times. The rearrangement links TRBV7-2 to TRBJ2-7, with TRBD2 matching 8 bases. Germline lookup yields CDR1 SGHTA and CDR2 FQGNSA. J gave up 5 bases and V 3 bases, and 9 bases lay outside the gene matches. This CDR3 has 15 amino acids. The CDR3, as DNA: TGTGCCAGCAGCTTGCAACCGGGACTAGGTAACGAGCAGTACTTC. This encodes CASSLQPGLGNEQYF.

The V gene is TRBV19, the J gene TRBJ1-1, with TRBD1 as a possible D gene (6 bases). The V gene's germline CDR1 is LNHDA and CDR2 SQIVND (reference sequence). The CDR3 has 16 amino acids. Trimming left V 4 bases short and J 0 bases short, with 15 bases between. The chain's CDR3 is CASSTPAGAMNTEAFF. CDR3 sequence (DNA): TGTGCCAGTAGTACGCCGGCAGGGGCGATGAACACTGAAGCTTTCTTT.

This clone occurred a few times. The chain couples TRBV2 to TRBJ2-1; 15 nucleotides line up with TRBD2. Trimming cost V 6 bases and J 8 bases; bases outside gene matches: 5. The germline V gene has CDR1 SNHLY and CDR2 FYNNEI. The CDR3 covers 15 residues. The CDR3 DNA is TGTGCCAGCAGCGCCGGACTAGCGGGGGGGTATGAGCAGTTCTTC. Protein sequence: CASSAGLAGGYEQFF.

The J gene is TRBJ2-7, the V gene TRBV3-1 (or the pseudogene TRBV3-2); 10 nucleotides line up with TRBD1. Germline V gene sequence: CDR1 LGHDT, CDR2 YNNKEL (reference sequence). CDR3 length equals 14 residues. V gave up 4 bases and J gave up 3 bases; unmatched junction bases: 3. CDR3 residues: CASSPTGGIYEQYF. The DNA of the CDR3 is TGTGCCAGCAGCCCGACAGGGGGCATCTACGAGCAGTACTTC.

This chain links TRBV20-1 with TRBJ2-1, with 9 bases aligning to TRBD1. Trimming cost V 3 bases and J 7 bases; bases outside gene matches: 10. The CDR3 spans 15 residues. The germline gives CDR1 DFQATT, CDR2 SNEGSKA (reference sequence). The CDR3 DNA reads as TGCAGTGCTAGTCCACAGGGGGCGCTGGGGAATGAGCAGTTCTTC. It translates to CSASPQGALGNEQFF.

The V and J genes are TRBV6-6 and TRBJ1-1; D unresolved. V lost 7 bases to trimming and J lost 5 bases, with 8 bases between them. This CDR3 spans 11 amino acids. Germline assignment: CDR1 MNHNY and CDR2 SVGAGI (reference sequence). CDR3 sequence (DNA): TGTGCCAGCACCTGGGAGACTGAAGCTTTCTTT. This sequence encodes CASTWETEAFF.

The genes are TRBV11-2 and TRBJ2-1; D gene unclear. The V and J ends lost 2 bases and 6 bases respectively, with 11 bases between them. The CDR3 runs to 14 residues. From germline, CDR1 is SGHAT and CDR2 FQNNGV. The CDR3 DNA is TGTGCCAGCAGCTTAATGGCGGTGAGCAATGAGCAGTTCTTC. Amino acid sequence: CASSLMAVSNEQFF. Variable domain in full (rest from reference TRBV11-2 and TRBJ2-1): EAGVAQSPRYKIIEKRQSVAFWCNPISGHATLYWYQQILGQGPKLLIQFQNNGVVDDSQLPKDRFSAERLKGVDSTLKIQPAKLEDSAVYLCASSLMAVSNEQFFGPGTRLTVL.

The chain employs TRBV14 and TRBJ2-7; 8 nucleotides line up with TRBD2. This CDR3 is 17 amino acids long. J was trimmed by 4 bases and V by 5 bases; bases with no gene match: 16. Germline assignment: CDR1 SGHDN and CDR2 FVKESK. The CDR3 region has the DNA TGTGCCAGCAGCTTTCGTGCGAGAGTAGCGGGAAAATACGAGCAGTACTTC. Protein sequence: CASSFRARVAGKYEQYF.

DNA for the CDR3: TGCGCCAGCAGCACCCAGACAGCTACGAACACCGGGGAGCTGTTTTTT. Residues: CASSTQTATNTGELFF. This rearrangement joins TRBV5-1 to TRBJ2-2; weak D call: TRBD1 (5 bases). Trimming stripped 4 bases from V and 0 bases from J, with 13 bases between. Germline loops: CDR1 SGHRS, CDR2 YFSETQ. The CDR3 loop spans 16 amino acids.

This clone was detected a few times. The chain combines TRBV9 with TRBJ1-2, with 10 nucleotides matching TRBD1. CDR3 length: 15 residues. After removal of 2 bases from V and 6 bases from J, the junction contained 7 bases not matched to a gene. CDR1 and CDR2 from the germline V gene are SGDLS and YYNGEE. CDR3 region: CASSVRDRGIDGYTF. CDR3 sequence (DNA): TGTGCCAGCAGCGTCCGGGACAGGGGAATTGATGGCTACACCTTC.

The chain uses TRBV18 and TRBJ2-4, with D perhaps TRBD2 (6 bases). V was clipped by 6 bases and J by 7 bases, with 16 bases between them. Germline CDR1 KGHSH, CDR2 LQKENI. CDR3 size: 14 residues. The CDR3: CASSPSGEANIQYF. CDR3 nucleotides: TGTGCCAGCTCCCCGTCCGGGGAGGCGAACATTCAGTACTTC.

This sequence joins TRBV10-1 and TRBJ2-4, with TRBD2 matching 9 bases. Per the germline V gene, CDR1 is WNHNN and CDR2 is SYGVQD (reference sequence). The CDR3 spans 18 residues. The J segment lost 6 bases and the V segment lost 3 bases, leaving 15 bases of the junction unmatched. Here the CDR3 reads CASSENRYSGGNPNIQYF. In nucleotides, the CDR3 is TGCGCCAGCAGTGAAAACCGATATAGCGGGGGAAACCCAAACATTCAGTACTTC.

The J gene is TRBJ2-1, the V gene TRBV30; weak D call: TRBD1 (6 bases). V lost 0 bases and J 8 bases, leaving 17 bases between the germline ends. The CDR3 runs to 15 residues. Germline V gene sequence: CDR1 GTSNPN, CDR2 SVGIG (reference sequence). This CDR3 is CAWSVETGALDEQFF. The CDR3 region has the DNA TGTGCCTGGAGTGTGGAGACAGGAGCTTTGGATGAGCAGTTCTTC.

Only one count was recorded for this clone. The chain is built from TRBV30 and TRBJ1-1; D remains unclear. The CDR3 has 16 amino acids. V was cut by 0 bases and J by 1 base, with 15 bases left in between. The germline CDR1 and CDR2 sequences are GTSNPN and SVGIG (reference sequence). CDR3 coding DNA: TGTGCCTGGAGTGTAAGGTCCCGGGTGCCGAACACTGAAGCTTTCTTT. It encodes CAWSVRSRVPNTEAFF.

This clone was detected only once. The chain carries TRBV5-1 and TRBJ2-2; 7 bases are shared with TRBD1. Losses at the gene ends were 5 bases for V and 0 bases for J; bases not matched to a gene: 4. This CDR3 is built from 15 residues. Germline loops: CDR1 SGHRS, CDR2 YFSETQ. The CDR3 is CASRLQGANTGELFF. The CDR3 coding sequence is TGCGCCAGCAGATTGCAGGGGGCGAACACCGGGGAGCTGTTTTTT.

This clone was found once. The V call is TRBV27, the J call TRBJ2-7; the D is unclear. Trimming stripped 7 bases from V and 5 bases from J, with 18 bases between. The CDR3 contains 14 residues. The germline gives CDR1 MNHEY, CDR2 SMNVEV (reference sequence). Written as DNA, the CDR3 is TGTGCCAGCATGGGCCGGCAAGTCCCCAACGAGCAGTACTTC. Its protein is CASMGRQVPNEQYF.

This chain links TRBV27 with TRBJ2-1; the D gene is possibly TRBD2 (6 bases). CDR3 length: 18 amino acids. Germline loops: CDR1 MNHEY, CDR2 SMNVEV (reference sequence). The ends were cut back, 2 bases at V and 0 bases at J, with 17 bases in the middle. CDR3 sequence reads: CASSLNSGFGSSYNEQFF. The CDR3 DNA reads TGTGCCAGCAGTTTAAACAGCGGGTTCGGAAGCTCCTACAATGAGCAGTTCTTC.

The V call is TRBV3-1 (or the pseudogene TRBV3-2), the J call TRBJ2-3; TRBD2 agrees at 7 bases. The germline gives CDR1 LGHDT, CDR2 YNNKEL (reference sequence). J lost 1 base, V lost 2 bases, and 12 bases had no gene match. This CDR3 comprises 18 residues. The CDR3 protein is CASSQKGGSYVGTDTQYF. The CDR3 DNA follows: TGTGCCAGCAGCCAAAAAGGCGGGAGTTACGTTGGCACAGATACGCAGTATTTT.

The chain uses TRBV3-1 (or the pseudogene TRBV3-2) and TRBJ2-5, with TRBD2 matching 10 bases. The CDR3 sequence is 15 residues long. Looked up from germline, CDR1 is LGHDT and CDR2 is YNNKEL (reference sequence). Trimming at V came to 4 bases and at J to 5 bases, leaving 7 bases not matched to a gene. The CDR3 sequence: CASSRASGGAETQYF. Here the CDR3 DNA reads TGTGCCAGCAGCCGAGCGAGCGGGGGGGCCGAGACCCAGTACTTC.

The genes are TRBV28 and TRBJ1-2; 9 positions agree with TRBD1. Germline CDR1 MDHEN, CDR2 SYDVKM. The CDR3 has 15 residues. J lost 4 bases, V lost 2 bases, and 5 bases had no gene match. The CDR3 loop is CASSLRQGGIYGYTF. CDR3 DNA sequence: TGTGCCAGCAGTTTACGACAGGGGGGCATCTATGGCTACACCTTC.

V usage is TRBV28 and J usage is TRBJ1-2; maybe TRBD1 (5 bases). CDR1 MDHEN and CDR2 SYDVKM come from the germline V gene. CDR3 length: 12 residues. With 5 bases removed from V and 6 bases from J, the gap between germline ends came to 10 bases. CDR3 sequence: CASSGGGDGYTF. CDR3 bases: TGTGCCAGCAGTGGGGGAGGGGATGGCTACACCTTC.

V and J are TRBV5-6 and TRBJ2-1; TRBD2 aligns across 14 bases. The CDR3 totals 17 residues. The V gene's germline CDR1 is SGHDT and CDR2 YYEEEE. J was trimmed by 9 bases and V by 1 base; bases with no gene match: 9. The CDR3 DNA reads as TGTGCCAGCAGCTTGAGGCGACTAGCGGGGGGGTCCCGTGAGCAGTTCTTC. Protein sequence: CASSLRRLAGGSREQFF.

The gene calls are TRBV6-6 and TRBJ2-7; TRBD2 might be the D (6 bases). Between the trimmed V and J ends, which lost 8 bases and 3 bases, there was a span of 20 bases. The CDR3 has 15 residues. Germline V CDR1 and CDR2: MNHNY, SVGAGI (reference sequence). CDR3: CASRWTIGGNYEQYF. The CDR3 DNA is TGTGCCAGCCGATGGACTATAGGCGGAAACTACGAGCAGTACTTC.

The chain uses TRBV3-1 (or the pseudogene TRBV3-2) and TRBJ1-6; D possibly corresponds to TRBD1 (6 bases). This CDR3 region has 14 residues. V shed 2 bases and J shed 7 bases, with 9 bases lying between them. Germline V gives CDR1 LGHDT, CDR2 YNNKEL (reference sequence). Here the CDR3 DNA reads TGTGCCAGCAGCCAACAGGGGTCGAATTCACCCCTCCACTTT. This codes for CASSQQGSNSPLHF.

This chain connects TRBV12-1 to TRBJ2-1; the table calls TRBD1, which could not be checked here. TRBV12-1 is assigned pseudogene status. This CDR3 has 17 amino acids. CDR3 DNA: TGTGCCAGCAGCTCCCCGGGACACGAAGACCTCTACAATGAGCAGTTCTTC. It is translated as CASSSPGHEDLYNEQFF.